This TCR beta chain is drawn from a study of neoadjuvant anti-PD-1 for oral cavity cancer. Study-level information: Nivolumab at 3 mg/kg was mostly given biweekly, three to four doses, pre-surgery.

This clone has more than one count but fewer than ten. The antigen remains unidentified. Most PBMC samples had roughly 0.5 ug input DNA in six replicates. Data came from immunoSEQ multiplex PCR; TCRdb stores just in-frame clones and leaves some out. This sample has about 13,000 clones, with 71% found just once. The V end was cut by 7 bases, the J end by 8 bases, with 12 bases between. This CDR3 spans 12 amino acids. Germline CDR1 ENHRY, CDR2 SYGVKD. Whole-study findings and limits: Pretreatment Treg/Th17 ratio correlated inversely with post-treatment tumor clonality. PBMC Gini-index clonality exceeded responders' in non-responders post-nivolumab.

The V call is TRBV10-3, the J call TRBJ2-1; a weak D match, TRBD2 (6 bases). The TCR sequence derives from a person aged 40 to 85 with oral cavity squamous cell carcinoma. Sequenced here: PBMCs, sampled before nivolumab (anti-PD-1) treatment. CDR3 amino acids: CAITRGGDEQFF. Written as DNA, the CDR3 is TGTGCCATCACTCGTGGCGGGGATGAGCAGTTCTTC.